This record concerns one TCR beta chain sequence. The antigen is undetermined. This entry belongs to a study of cytomegalovirus exposure and HLA in healthy donors. General study findings and limits: With DRB1 most and HLA-C fewest, TCR association rates differed between HLA loci in a later analysis. Previously analyzed data showed that most TCR beta V segments were productive at a frequency of about 87% or about 30%.

The PCR contained 60 Vbeta and 13 Jbeta primers. Clones were sequenced by immunoSEQ multiplex PCR, and TCRdb holds only the in-frame ones, with some missing. Here the sample spans about 140,000 clones, 70% to 85% being singletons. Trimming took off 2 bases at V and 7 bases at J, with 15 bases between the two ends. Germline V gives CDR1 SEHNR, CDR2 FQNEAQ (reference sequence). The CDR3 spans 14 residues. This chain links TRBV7-9 with TRBJ2-7; D possibly corresponds to TRBD1 (6 bases). This clonotype was obtained from a woman aged 40 to 50 in good health and CMV-seronegative. Sequenced: PBMCs. CDR3 sequence: CASSLRGSAEEQYF. DNA for the CDR3: TGTGCCAGCAGCTTAAGGGGGTCTGCGGAGGAGCAGTACTTC.